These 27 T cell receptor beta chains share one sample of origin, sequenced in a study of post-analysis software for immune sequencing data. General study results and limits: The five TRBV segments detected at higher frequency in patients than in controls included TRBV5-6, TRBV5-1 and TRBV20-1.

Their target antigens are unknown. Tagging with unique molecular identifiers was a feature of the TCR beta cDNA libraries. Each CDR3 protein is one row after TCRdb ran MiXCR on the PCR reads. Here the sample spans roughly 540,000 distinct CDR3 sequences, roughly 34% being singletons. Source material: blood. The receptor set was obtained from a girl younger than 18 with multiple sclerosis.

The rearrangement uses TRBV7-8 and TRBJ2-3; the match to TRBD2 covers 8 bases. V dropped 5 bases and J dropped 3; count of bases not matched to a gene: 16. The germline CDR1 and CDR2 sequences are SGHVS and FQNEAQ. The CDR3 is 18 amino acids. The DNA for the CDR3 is TGTGCCAGCAGCCTCAGGCCGGGGGGGCCAGTAGGGACAGATACGCAGTATTTT. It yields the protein CASSLRPGGPVGTDTQYF.

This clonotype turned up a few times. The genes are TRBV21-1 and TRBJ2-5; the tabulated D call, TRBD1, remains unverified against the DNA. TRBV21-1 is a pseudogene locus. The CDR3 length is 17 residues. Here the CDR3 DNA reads TGTGCCAGCAGCAGGGGGACGGGGGGGGCCCTAAGGAAGACCCAGTACTTC. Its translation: CASSRGTGGALRKTQYF.

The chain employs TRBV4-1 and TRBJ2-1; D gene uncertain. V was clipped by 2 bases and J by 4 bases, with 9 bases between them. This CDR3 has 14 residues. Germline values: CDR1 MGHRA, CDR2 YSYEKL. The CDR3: CASSQPMGYNEQFF. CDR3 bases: TGCGCCAGCAGCCAACCCATGGGATACAATGAGCAGTTCTTC.

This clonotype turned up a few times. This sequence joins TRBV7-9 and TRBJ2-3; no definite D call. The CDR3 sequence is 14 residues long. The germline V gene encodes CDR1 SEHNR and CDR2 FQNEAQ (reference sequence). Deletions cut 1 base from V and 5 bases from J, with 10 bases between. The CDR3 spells CASSLGSLLDTQYF. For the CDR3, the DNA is TGTGCCAGCAGCTTAGGTTCCCTCCTAGATACGCAGTATTTT.

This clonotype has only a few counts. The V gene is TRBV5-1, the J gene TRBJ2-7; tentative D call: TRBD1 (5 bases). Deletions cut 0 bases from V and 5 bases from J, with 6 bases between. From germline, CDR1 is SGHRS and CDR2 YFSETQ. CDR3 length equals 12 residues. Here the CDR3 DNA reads TGCGCCAGCAGCTTGGACAGGAACGAGCAGTACTTC. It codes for CASSLDRNEQYF.

Here the CDR3 DNA reads TGTGCCAGCAGTTTACCAACAGGAGGGAACACTGAAGCTTTCTTT. Amino acids: CASSLPTGGNTEAFF. V is TRBV12-3 or TRBV12-4 and J is TRBJ1-1; weak D call: TRBD1 (5 bases). There are 15 residues in the CDR3. V gave up 2 bases and J gave up 1 base, with 11 bases separating them.

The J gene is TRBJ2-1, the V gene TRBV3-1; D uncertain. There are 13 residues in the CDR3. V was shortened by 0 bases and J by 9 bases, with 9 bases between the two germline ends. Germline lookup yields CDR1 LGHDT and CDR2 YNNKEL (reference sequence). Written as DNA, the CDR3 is TGTGCCAGCAGCCAAGATCGGGTGGGTGAGCAGTTCTTC. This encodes CASSQDRVGEQFF.

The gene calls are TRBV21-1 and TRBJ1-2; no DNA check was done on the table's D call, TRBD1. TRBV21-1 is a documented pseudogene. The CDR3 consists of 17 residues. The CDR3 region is CASSNRPGGISNYGYTF. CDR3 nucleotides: TGTGCCAGCAGCAACCGTCCCGGAGGGATATCTAACTATGGCTACACCTTC.

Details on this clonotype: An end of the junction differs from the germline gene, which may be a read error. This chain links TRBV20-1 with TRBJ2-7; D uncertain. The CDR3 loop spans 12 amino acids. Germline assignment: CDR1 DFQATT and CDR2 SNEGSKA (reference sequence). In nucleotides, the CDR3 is TGCAGGGCTAGAGATCTTGGCTACGAGCAGTACTTC. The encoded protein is CRARDLGYEQYF.

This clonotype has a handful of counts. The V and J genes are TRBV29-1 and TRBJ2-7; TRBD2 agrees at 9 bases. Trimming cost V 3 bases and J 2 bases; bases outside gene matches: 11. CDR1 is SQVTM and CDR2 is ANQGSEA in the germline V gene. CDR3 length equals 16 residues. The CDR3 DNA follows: TGCAGCGTTGACCACACGGCTAGCGGGATTACCTACGAGCAGTACTTC. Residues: CSVDHTASGITYEQYF.

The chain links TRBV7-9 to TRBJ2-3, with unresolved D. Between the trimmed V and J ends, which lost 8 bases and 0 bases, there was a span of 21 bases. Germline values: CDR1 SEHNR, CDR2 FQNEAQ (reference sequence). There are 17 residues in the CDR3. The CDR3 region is CASGASQIRPSTDTQYF. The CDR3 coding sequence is TGTGCCAGCGGCGCCTCGCAGATAAGGCCTAGCACAGATACGCAGTATTTT. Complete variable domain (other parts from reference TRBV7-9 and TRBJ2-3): DTGVSQNPRHKITKRGQNVTFRCDPISEHNRLYWYRQTLGQGPEFLTYFQNEAQLEKSRLLSDRFSAERPKGSFSTLEIQRTEQGDSAMYLCASGASQIRPSTDTQYFGPGTRLTVL.

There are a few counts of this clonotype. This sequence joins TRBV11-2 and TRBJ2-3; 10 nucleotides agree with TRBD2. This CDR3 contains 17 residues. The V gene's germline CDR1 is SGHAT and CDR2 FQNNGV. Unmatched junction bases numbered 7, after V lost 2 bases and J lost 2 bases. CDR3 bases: TGTGCCAGCAGCTTACCCCTAGCGGGGGCAGTCACAGATACGCAGTATTTT. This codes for CASSLPLAGAVTDTQYF.

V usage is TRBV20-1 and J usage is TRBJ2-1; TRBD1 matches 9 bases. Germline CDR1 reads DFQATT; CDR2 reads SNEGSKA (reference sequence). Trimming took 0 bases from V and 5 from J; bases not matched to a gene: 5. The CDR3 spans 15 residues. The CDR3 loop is CSARDPGQGNNEQFF. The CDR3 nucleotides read TGCAGTGCTAGAGACCCGGGACAGGGAAACAATGAGCAGTTCTTC.

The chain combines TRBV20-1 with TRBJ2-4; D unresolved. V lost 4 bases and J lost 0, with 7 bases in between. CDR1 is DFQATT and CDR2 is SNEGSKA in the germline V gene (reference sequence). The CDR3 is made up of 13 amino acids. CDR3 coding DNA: TGCAGTGCTAAGGCCCTAGCCAAAAACATTCAGTACTTC. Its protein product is CSAKALAKNIQYF.

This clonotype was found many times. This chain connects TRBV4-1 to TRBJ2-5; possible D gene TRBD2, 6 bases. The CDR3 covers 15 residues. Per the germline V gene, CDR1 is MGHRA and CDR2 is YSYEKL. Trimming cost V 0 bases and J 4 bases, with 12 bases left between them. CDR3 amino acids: CASSQDPGSGETQYF. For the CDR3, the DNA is TGCGCCAGCAGCCAAGATCCGGGTAGCGGAGAGACCCAGTACTTC.

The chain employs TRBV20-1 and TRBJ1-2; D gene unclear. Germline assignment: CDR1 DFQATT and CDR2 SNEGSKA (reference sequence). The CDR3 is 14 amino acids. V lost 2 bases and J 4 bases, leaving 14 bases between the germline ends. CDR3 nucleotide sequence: TGCAGTGCTAGATGGGCAGGAGTCGCCTATGGCTACACCTTC. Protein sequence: CSARWAGVAYGYTF.

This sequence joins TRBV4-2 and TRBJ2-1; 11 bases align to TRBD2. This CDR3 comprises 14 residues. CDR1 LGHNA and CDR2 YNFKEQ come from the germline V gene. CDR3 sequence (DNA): TGTACCAACAGCCACGGGACTAGCGGCGATGAGCAGTTCTTC. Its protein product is CTNSHGTSGDEQFF.

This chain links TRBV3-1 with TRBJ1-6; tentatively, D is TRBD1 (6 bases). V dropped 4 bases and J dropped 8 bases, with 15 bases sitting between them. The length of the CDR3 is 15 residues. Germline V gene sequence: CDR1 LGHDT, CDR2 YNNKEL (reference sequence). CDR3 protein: CASSPLTGADSPLHF. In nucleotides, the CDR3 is TGTGCCAGCAGCCCCCTAACGGGGGCGGATTCACCCCTCCACTTT.

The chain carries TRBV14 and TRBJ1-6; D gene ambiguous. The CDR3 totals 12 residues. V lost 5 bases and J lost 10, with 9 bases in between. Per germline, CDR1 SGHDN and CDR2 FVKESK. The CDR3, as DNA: TGTGCCAGCAGCGAACCCCACTCACCCCTCCACTTT. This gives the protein CASSEPHSPLHF.

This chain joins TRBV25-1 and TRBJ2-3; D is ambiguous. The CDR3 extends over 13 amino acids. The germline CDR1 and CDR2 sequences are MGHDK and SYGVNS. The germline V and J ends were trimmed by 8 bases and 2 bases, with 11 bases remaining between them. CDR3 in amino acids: CASAGNYTDTQYF. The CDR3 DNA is TGTGCCAGCGCAGGAAACTACACAGATACGCAGTATTTT.

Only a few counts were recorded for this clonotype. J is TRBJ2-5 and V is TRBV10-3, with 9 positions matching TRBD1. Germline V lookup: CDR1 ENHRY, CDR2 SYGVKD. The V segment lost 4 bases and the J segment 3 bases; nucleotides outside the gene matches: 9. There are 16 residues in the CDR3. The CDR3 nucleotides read TGTGCCATCAGTGGAATACCGGGACAGGGAAAAGAGACCCAGTACTTC. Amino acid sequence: CAISGIPGQGKETQYF.

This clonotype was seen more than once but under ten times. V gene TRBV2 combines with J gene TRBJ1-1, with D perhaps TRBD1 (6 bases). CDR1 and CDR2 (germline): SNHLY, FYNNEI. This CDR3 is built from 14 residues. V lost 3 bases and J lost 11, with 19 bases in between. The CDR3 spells CASSDLQGRVVAFF. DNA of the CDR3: TGTGCCAGCAGTGATCTTCAGGGGAGAGTTGTGGCTTTCTTT.

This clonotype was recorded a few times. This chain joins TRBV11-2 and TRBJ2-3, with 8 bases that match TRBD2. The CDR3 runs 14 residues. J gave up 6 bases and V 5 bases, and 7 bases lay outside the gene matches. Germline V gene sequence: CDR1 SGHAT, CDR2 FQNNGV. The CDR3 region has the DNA TGTGCCAGCAGCCTTAGCGGGGCGACGGATACGCAGTATTTT. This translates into CASSLSGATDTQYF.

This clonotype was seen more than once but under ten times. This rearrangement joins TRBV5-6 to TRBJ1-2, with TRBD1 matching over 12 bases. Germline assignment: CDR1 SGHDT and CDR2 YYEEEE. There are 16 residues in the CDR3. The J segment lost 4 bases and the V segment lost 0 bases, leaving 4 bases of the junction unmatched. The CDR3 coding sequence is TGTGCCAGCAGCTTGGGGGACAGGGGGCACCCCTATGGCTACACCTTC. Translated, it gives CASSLGDRGHPYGYTF.

CDR3: CASSAALAGGFYNEQFF. CDR3 nucleotides: TGTGCCAGCAGCGCCGCACTAGCGGGGGGCTTCTACAATGAGCAGTTCTTC. The rearrangement joins TRBV9 to TRBJ2-1, with TRBD2 identical over 12 bases. The V and J ends lost 3 bases and 3 bases, in that order; junction bases with no gene match: 7. The CDR3 runs 17 residues. Germline V gives CDR1 SGDLS, CDR2 YYNGEE.

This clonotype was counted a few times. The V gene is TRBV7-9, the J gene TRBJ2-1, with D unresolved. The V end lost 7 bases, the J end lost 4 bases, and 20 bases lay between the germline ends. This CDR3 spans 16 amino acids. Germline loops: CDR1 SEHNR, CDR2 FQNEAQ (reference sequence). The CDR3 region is CASTPEDANSYNEQFF. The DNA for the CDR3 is TGTGCCAGCACCCCCGAGGACGCAAACAGTTACAATGAGCAGTTCTTC.

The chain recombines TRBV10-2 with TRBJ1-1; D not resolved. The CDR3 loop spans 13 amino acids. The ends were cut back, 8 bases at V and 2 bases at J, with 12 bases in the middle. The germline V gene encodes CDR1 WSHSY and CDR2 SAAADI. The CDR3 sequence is CASCLVGNTEAFF. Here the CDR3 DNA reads TGCGCCAGCTGTTTAGTGGGAAACACTGAAGCTTTCTTT.